Below, 5 T cell receptor beta chains from the same sample are listed, as sequenced in a study of cytomegalovirus exposure and HLA in healthy donors. The PCR made use of 60 Vbeta and 13 Jbeta primers. Clones were read by immunoSEQ multiplex PCR, and TCRdb kept only the in-frame ones, dropping some. The table has around 200,000 clones, 70% to 75% seen once; the top ten hold approximately 4.6%. Sequenced sample: PBMCs. The receptor set was obtained from a young man in good health and CMV-seropositive.

This chain uses TRBV19 with TRBJ2-3; TRBD2 agrees at 10 bases. Germline-derived CDR1 and CDR2 are LNHDA and SQIVND (reference sequence). This CDR3 region has 13 residues. V shed 7 bases and J 3 bases; nucleotides not matched to a gene: 1. CDR3: CASKAGGTDTQYF. The CDR3 bases are TGTGCCAGTAAAGCGGGGGGGACAGATACGCAGTATTTT. Based on the CDR3 plus reference TRBV19 and TRBJ2-3, the full variable domain is DGGITQSPKYLFRKEGQNVTLSCEQNLNHDAMYWYRQDPGQGLRLIYYSQIVNDFQKGDIAEGYSVSREKKESFPLTVTSAQKNPTAFYLCASKAGGTDTQYFGPGTRLTVL.

The genes are TRBV5-1 and TRBJ2-1; 8 positions match TRBD1. V lost 0 bases, J lost 7 bases, and 6 bases stayed unmatched. The CDR3 consists of 15 residues. In germline, CDR1 is SGHRS, CDR2 YFSETQ. This chain's CDR3 is CASSLDGQGLNEQFF. The CDR3 DNA reads TGCGCCAGCAGCTTGGATGGACAGGGATTAAATGAGCAGTTCTTC.

The chain joins TRBV5-1 to TRBJ1-1, with D possibly being TRBD1 (6 bases). Germline V lookup: CDR1 SGHRS, CDR2 YFSETQ. V gave up 4 bases and J gave up 7 bases, with 17 bases separating them. The CDR3 extends over 14 amino acids. Here the CDR3 DNA reads TGCGCCAGCAGCCCGGGGGGGGGCACAGATGAAGCTTTCTTT. Encoded protein: CASSPGGGTDEAFF.

J is TRBJ1-1 and V is TRBV9, with a possible D match to TRBD1 (6 bases). The germline V and J ends were trimmed by 3 bases and 3 bases, with 15 bases remaining between them. This CDR3 contains 15 residues. Germline loops: CDR1 SGDLS, CDR2 YYNGEE. The CDR3 nucleotides read TGTGCCAGCAGCGGAAGGGACAACTCCTACACTGAAGCTTTCTTT. Its protein product is CASSGRDNSYTEAFF.

This clone was observed a handful of times. V and J are TRBV7-3 and TRBJ2-1, with 11 positions matching TRBD2. Germline V lookup: CDR1 SGHTA, CDR2 FQGTGA. CDR3 size: 15 residues. V lost 4 bases and J lost 12; bases outside the gene matches: 11. The CDR3 is CASSSLSGGAAGQFF. The CDR3 DNA sequence: TGTGCCAGCAGCTCTCTTAGCGGGGGGGCCGCCGGGCAGTTCTTC.